A single T cell receptor (beta chain) is shown here with its context. Generated by immunoSEQ multiplex PCR, the TCRdb table keeps only in-frame clones and is missing some. The sample has some 250,000 clones, approximately 91% seen once; the top ten hold 2.3%. This CDR3 is built from 18 residues. V shed 1 base, J shed 7 bases, and the junction held 13 bases outside the gene matches. Per germline, CDR1 SGHVS and CDR2 FQNEAQ. The sample originates from a study of blood T cell repertoires in COVID-19. Overall study: T cells, B-cell-depleted T cells, or PBMCs supplied cDNA or gDNA.

Participant reports of clinical history set cohort assignment. The chain carries TRBV7-8 and TRBJ1-6; 7 bases align to TRBD1. The source material was PBMCs or T cells enriched from blood (not recorded which). This sequence originates from a woman in her thirties or forties with acute COVID-19. The CDR3 DNA reads TGTGCCAGCAGCTTAGTCTTCGGAGGGGGCGCTGGGAATTCACCCCTCCACTTT. Its translation is CASSLVFGGGAGNSPLHF. The variable domain in full, completed from reference TRBV7-8 and TRBJ1-6, reads GAGVSQSPRYKVAKRGQDVALRCDPISGHVSLFWYQQALGQGPEFLTYFQNEAQLDKSGLPSDRFFAERPEGSVSTLKIQRTQQEDSAVYLCASSLVFGGGAGNSPLHFGNGTRLTVT.